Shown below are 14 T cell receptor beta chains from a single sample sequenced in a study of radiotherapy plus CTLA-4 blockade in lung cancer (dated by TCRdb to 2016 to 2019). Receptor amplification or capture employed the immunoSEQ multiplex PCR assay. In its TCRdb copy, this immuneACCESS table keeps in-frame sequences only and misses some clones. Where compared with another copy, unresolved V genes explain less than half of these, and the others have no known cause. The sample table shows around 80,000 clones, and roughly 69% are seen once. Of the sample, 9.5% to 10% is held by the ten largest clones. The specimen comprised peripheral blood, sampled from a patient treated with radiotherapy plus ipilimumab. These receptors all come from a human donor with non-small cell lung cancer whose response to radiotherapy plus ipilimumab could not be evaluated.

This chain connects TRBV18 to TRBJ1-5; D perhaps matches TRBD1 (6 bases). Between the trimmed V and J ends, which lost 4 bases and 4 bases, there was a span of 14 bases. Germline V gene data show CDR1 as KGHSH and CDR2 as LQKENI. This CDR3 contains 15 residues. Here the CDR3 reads CASSLSQGGNQPQHF. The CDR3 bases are TGTGCCAGCTCACTGTCACAGGGCGGGAATCAGCCCCAGCATTTT.

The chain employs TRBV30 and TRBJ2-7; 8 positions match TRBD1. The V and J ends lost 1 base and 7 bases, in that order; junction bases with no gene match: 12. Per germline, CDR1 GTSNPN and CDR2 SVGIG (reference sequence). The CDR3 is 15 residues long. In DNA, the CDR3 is TGTGCCTGGAGTGGCGGGACAGGTCCTTTGCGAGAGCAGTACTTC. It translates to CAWSGGTGPLREQYF.

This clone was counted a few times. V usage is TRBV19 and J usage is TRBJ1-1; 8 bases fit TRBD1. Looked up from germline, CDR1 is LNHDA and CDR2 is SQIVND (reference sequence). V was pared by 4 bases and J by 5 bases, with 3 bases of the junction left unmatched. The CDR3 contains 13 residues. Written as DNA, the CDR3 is TGTGCCAGTAGTAGCAACAGGGGGACTGAAGCTTTCTTT. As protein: CASSSNRGTEAFF.

CDR3 region: CASSKKQEEGESTEAFF. CDR3 nucleotides: TGTGCCAGCAGCAAAAAGCAAGAAGAGGGGGAGAGCACTGAAGCTTTCTTT. This chain connects TRBV21-1 to TRBJ1-1; whether TRBD1, the table's D call, matches the DNA was not checked. TRBV21-1 is a pseudogene segment. CDR3 length: 17 residues.

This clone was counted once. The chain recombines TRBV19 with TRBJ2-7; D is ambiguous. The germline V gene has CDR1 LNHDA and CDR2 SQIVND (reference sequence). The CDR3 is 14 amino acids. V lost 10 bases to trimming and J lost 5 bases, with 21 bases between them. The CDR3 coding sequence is TGTGCCACCAGCCCGGATCATTCTAGTAACGAGCAGTACTTC. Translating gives CATSPDHSSNEQYF. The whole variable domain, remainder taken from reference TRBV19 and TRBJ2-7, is DGGITQSPKYLFRKEGQNVTLSCEQNLNHDAMYWYRQDPGQGLRLIYYSQIVNDFQKGDIAEGYSVSREKKESFPLTVTSAQKNPTAFYLCATSPDHSSNEQYFGPGTRLTVT.

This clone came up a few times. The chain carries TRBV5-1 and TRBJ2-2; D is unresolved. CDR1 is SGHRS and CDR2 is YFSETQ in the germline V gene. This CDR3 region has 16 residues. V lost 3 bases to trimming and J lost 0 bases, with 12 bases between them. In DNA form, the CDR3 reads TGCGCCAGCAGCTCCCCGACACTTGCGAACACCGGGGAGCTGTTTTTT. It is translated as CASSSPTLANTGELFF.

This chain's CDR3 is CASSLDQGPTDTQYF. The CDR3, as DNA: TGTGCCAGCAGCTTGGATCAGGGCCCCACAGATACGCAGTATTTT. The chain employs TRBV5-4 and TRBJ2-3; D is possibly TRBD1 (5 bases). The germline V gene has CDR1 SGHNT and CDR2 YYREEE (reference sequence). Trimming stripped 0 bases from V and 2 bases from J, with 10 bases between. CDR3 length: 15 amino acids. The variable domain in full, with the rest retrieved from reference TRBV5-4 and TRBJ2-3, is ETGVTQSPTHLIKTRGQQVTLRCSSQSGHNTVSWYQQALGQGPQFIFQYYREEENGRGNFPPRFSGLQFPNYSSELNVNALELDDSALYLCASSLDQGPTDTQYFGPGTRLTVL.

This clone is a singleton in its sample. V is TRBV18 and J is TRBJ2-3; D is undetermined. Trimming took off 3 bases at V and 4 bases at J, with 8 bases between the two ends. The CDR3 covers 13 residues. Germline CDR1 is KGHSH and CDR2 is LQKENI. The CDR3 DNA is TGTGCCAGCTCACCGAGGCTCGCAGATACGCAGTATTTT. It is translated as CASSPRLADTQYF.

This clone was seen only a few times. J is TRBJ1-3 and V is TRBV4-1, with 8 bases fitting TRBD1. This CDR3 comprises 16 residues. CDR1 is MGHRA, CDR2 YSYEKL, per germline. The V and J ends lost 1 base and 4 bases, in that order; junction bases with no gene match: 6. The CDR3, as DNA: TGCGCCAGCAGCCAAGCACAGGGGGGAATGGGAAACACCATATATTTT. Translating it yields CASSQAQGGMGNTIYF.

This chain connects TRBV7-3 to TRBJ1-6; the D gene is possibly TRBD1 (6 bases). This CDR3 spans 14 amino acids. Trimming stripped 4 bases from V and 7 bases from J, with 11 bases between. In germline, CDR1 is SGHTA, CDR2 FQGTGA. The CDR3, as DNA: TGTGCCAGCAGCTCTACAGGGCCCAATTCACCCCTCCACTTT. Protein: CASSSTGPNSPLHF.

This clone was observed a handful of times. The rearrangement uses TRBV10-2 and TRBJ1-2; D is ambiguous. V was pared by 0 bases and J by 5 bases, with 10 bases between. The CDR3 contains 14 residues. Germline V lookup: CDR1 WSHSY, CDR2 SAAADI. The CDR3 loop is CASSESPGKYGYTF. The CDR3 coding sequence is TGCGCCAGCAGTGAGTCGCCCGGGAAGTATGGCTACACCTTC.

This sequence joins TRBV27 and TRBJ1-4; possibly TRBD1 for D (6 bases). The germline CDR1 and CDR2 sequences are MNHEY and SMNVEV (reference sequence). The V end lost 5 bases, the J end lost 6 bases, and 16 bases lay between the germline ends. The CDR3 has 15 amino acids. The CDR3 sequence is CASSGSGGGYEKLFF. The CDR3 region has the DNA TGTGCCAGCAGTGGGAGTGGGGGCGGCTATGAAAAACTGTTTTTT.

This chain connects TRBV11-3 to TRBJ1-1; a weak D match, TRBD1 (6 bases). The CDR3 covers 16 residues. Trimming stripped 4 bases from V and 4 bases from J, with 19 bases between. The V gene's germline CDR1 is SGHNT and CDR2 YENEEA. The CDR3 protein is CASSSVAQTGITEAFF. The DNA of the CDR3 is TGTGCCAGCAGCTCCGTGGCCCAGACAGGAATCACTGAAGCTTTCTTT. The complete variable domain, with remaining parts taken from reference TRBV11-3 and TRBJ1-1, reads EAGVVQSPRYKIIEKKQPVAFWCNPISGHNTLYWYLQNLGQGPELLIRYENEEAVDDSQLPKDRFSAERLKGVDSTLKIQPAELGDSAVYLCASSSVAQTGITEAFFGQGTRLTVV.

The CDR3 bases are TGTGCCAGCAGCTTAGCGGGACAGGGTATAGGTGGCTACACCTTC. It yields the protein CASSLAGQGIGGYTF. V is TRBV7-2 and J is TRBJ1-2, with TRBD1 identical over 9 bases. V lost 0 bases and J lost 7; bases outside the gene matches: 6. This CDR3 comprises 15 residues. Germline V gives CDR1 SGHTA, CDR2 FQGNSA.